The present TCR beta chain was sequenced within a study of patients and donors after allogeneic stem cell transplantation. From germline, CDR1 is SGHRS and CDR2 YFSETQ. The CDR3 totals 17 residues. V was trimmed by 1 base and J by 2 bases, leaving 18 bases between them. Each CDR3 protein is one row after TCRdb ran MiXCR on the RT-PCR reads. The data hold fewer than 200,000 distinct CDR3 sequences, with roughly 31% observed a single time. In its sample, this clonotype was seen a few times. The receptor was derived from a human donor who was either an allogeneic HSCT recipient or a stem cell or donor lymphocyte infusion donor (not recorded which). It is not recorded whose cells these are; they may come from a transplant donor. Sequenced sample: blood, either unsorted or a sorted T cell fraction (not recorded which). The chain has TRBV5-1 and TRBJ1-1; D gene uncertain. The CDR3 region has the DNA TGCGCCAGCAGCTTGACGGGAGGGATCGTAGGTAACACTGAAGCTTTCTTT. Its translation is CASSLTGGIVGNTEAFF.